The 11 T cell receptor beta chains listed next were all sequenced from one sample in a study of T cell responses to AZD1222 COVID-19 vaccine. The data were produced by immunoSEQ multiplex PCR, yet TCRdb's version contains in-frame clones alone and is incomplete. The sample holds 190,000 or so clones, roughly 92% seen once. Sequencing used peripheral blood, obtained 28 days after the second AZD1222 dose. Receptors were obtained from an adult who received the AZD1222 COVID-19 vaccine.

J is TRBJ1-6 and V is TRBV5-4; 8 nucleotides match TRBD1. The CDR3 covers 16 residues. V shed 5 bases, J shed 9 bases, and the junction held 13 bases outside the gene matches. Germline V gene data show CDR1 as SGHNT and CDR2 as YYREEE (reference sequence). The chain's CDR3 is CASRDDRGILSSPLHF. DNA for the CDR3: TGTGCCAGCAGAGATGACAGGGGAATTCTATCTTCACCCCTCCACTTT.

The rearrangement links TRBV6-5 to TRBJ1-5; a possible D gene is TRBD1 (6 bases). This CDR3 comprises 14 residues. Trimming left V 6 bases short and J 4 bases short, with 13 bases between. CDR1 and CDR2 (germline): MNHEY, SVGAGI. CDR3 sequence reads: CASRADSINQPQHF. The DNA for the CDR3 is TGTGCCAGCAGGGCGGACAGCATTAATCAGCCCCAGCATTTT.

This sequence joins TRBV27 and TRBJ1-1; possible D gene TRBD1, 6 bases. Germline loops: CDR1 MNHEY, CDR2 SMNVEV (reference sequence). With 2 bases removed from V and 3 bases from J, the gap between germline ends came to 13 bases. The length of the CDR3 is 15 residues. In DNA, the CDR3 is TGTGCCAGCAGTTTACCTTTGACAGGCGACACTGAAGCTTTCTTT. Its translation: CASSLPLTGDTEAFF.

The V gene is TRBV5-4, the J gene TRBJ2-7; no definite D call. V shed 4 bases and J shed 6 bases, with 20 bases lying between them. The CDR3 sequence is 15 residues long. CDR1 and CDR2 (germline): SGHNT, YYREEE (reference sequence). The CDR3 DNA follows: TGTGCCAGCAGCGCTCGAGGTTCCATTCACCTCGAGCAGTACTTC. This gives the protein CASSARGSIHLEQYF.

The chain couples TRBV24-1 to TRBJ1-5; 7 bases are a match to TRBD1. Germline-derived CDR1 and CDR2 are KGHDR and SFDVKD. CDR3 length equals 16 residues. The V and J ends lost 4 bases and 3 bases, in that order; junction bases with no gene match: 8. The CDR3 spells CATSDRDRPHNQPQHF. CDR3 nucleotides: TGTGCCACCAGTGACCGGGACAGACCTCACAATCAGCCCCAGCATTTT.

The chain is built from TRBV6-5 and TRBJ1-6, with D possibly matching TRBD1 (6 bases). CDR1 is MNHEY, CDR2 SVGAGI, per germline. Trimming took off 8 bases at V and 9 bases at J, with 17 bases between the two ends. The CDR3 is 14 residues long. This chain's CDR3 is CASGSGQTFSPLHF. Written as DNA, the CDR3 is TGTGCCAGCGGGTCGGGACAAACGTTTTCACCCCTCCACTTT.

The CDR3 DNA sequence: TGTGCCAGCAGTATAGACAATGAGCAGTTCTTC. It translates to CASSIDNEQFF. The V and J genes are TRBV27 and TRBJ2-1; D is uncertain. Germline assignment: CDR1 MNHEY and CDR2 SMNVEV (reference sequence). The CDR3 covers 11 residues. V was pared by 5 bases and J by 5 bases, with 4 bases between.

The V gene is TRBV7-2, the J gene TRBJ2-2, with TRBD2 matching over 7 bases. Germline V CDR1 and CDR2: SGHTA, FQGNSA. V dropped 4 bases and J dropped 8; count of bases not matched to a gene: 13. The CDR3 runs 16 residues. The CDR3 protein is CASSYPSGPGTGELFF. CDR3 DNA sequence: TGTGCCAGCAGCTATCCTAGCGGACCCGGGACTGGGGAGCTGTTTTTT.

The chain is built from TRBV4-2 and TRBJ2-7; D tentatively reads TRBD1 or TRBD2 (5 bases each). CDR3 length: 13 amino acids. The germline CDR1 and CDR2 sequences are LGHNA and YNFKEQ. Trimming removed 0 bases from V and 6 bases from J, with 9 bases in between. In nucleotides, the CDR3 is TGTGCCAGCAGCCAAGAATGGGGGTTCGAGCAGTACTTC. Encoded protein: CASSQEWGFEQYF.

The chain uses TRBV7-6 and TRBJ2-3; 9 bases align to TRBD2. Germline CDR1 reads SGHVS; CDR2 reads FNYEAQ. This CDR3 is 15 amino acids long. The V gene end was trimmed by 2 bases and the J gene end by 1 base; junction bases not matched to a gene: 1. The CDR3 sequence: CASSLQRGGTDTQYF. The CDR3 nucleotides read TGTGCCAGCAGCTTACAGCGGGGGGGCACAGATACGCAGTATTTT.

V gene TRBV6-5 combines with J gene TRBJ2-7, with D unclear. The CDR3 covers 14 residues. Germline V gene data show CDR1 as MNHEY and CDR2 as SVGAGI. The V end was cut by 0 bases, the J end by 3 bases, with 9 bases between. For the CDR3, the DNA is TGTGCCAGCAGTTACTCTACAGAAGGCTACGAGCAGTACTTC. Amino acid sequence: CASSYSTEGYEQYF.